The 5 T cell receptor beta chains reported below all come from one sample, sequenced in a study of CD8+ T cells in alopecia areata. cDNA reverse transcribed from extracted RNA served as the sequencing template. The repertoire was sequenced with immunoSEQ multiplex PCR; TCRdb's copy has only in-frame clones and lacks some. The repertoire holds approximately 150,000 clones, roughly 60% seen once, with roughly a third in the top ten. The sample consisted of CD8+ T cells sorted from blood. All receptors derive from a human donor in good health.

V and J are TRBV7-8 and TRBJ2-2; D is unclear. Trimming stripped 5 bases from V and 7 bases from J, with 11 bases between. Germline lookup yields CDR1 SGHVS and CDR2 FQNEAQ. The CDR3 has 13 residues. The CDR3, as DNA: TGTGCCAGCAGCCTAGATTTGGGCGGGGAGCTGTTTTTT. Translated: CASSLDLGGELFF.

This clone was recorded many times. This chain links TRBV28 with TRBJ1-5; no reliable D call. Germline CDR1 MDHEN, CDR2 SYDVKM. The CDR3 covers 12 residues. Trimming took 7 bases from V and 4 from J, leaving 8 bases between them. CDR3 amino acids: CASTRRNQPQHF. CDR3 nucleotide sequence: TGTGCCAGCACCCGAAGGAATCAGCCCCAGCATTTT.

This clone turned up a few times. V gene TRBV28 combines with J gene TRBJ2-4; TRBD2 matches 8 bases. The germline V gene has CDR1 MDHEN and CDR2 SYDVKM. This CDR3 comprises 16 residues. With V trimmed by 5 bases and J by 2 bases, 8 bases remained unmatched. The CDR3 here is CASSPPIAGSKNIQYF. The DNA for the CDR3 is TGTGCCAGCAGTCCTCCAATAGCGGGATCCAAAAACATTCAGTACTTC.

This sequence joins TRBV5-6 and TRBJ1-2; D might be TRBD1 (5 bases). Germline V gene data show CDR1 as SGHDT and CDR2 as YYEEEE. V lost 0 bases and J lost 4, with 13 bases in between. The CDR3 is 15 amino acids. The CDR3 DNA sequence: TGTGCCAGCAGCTTGGTCCAGGGAGGCGGCTATGGCTACACCTTC. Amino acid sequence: CASSLVQGGGYGYTF.

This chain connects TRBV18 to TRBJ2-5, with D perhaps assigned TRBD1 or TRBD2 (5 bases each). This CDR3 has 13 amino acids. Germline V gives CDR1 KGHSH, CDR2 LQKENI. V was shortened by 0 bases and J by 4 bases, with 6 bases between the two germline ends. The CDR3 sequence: CASSPPRGETQYF. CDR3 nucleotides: TGTGCCAGCTCACCACCGAGGGGAGAGACCCAGTACTTC.